This T cell receptor beta chain is drawn from a study of response to subunit inactivated influenza vaccine. TCRdb itself ran the RT-PCR reads through MiXCR, one entry per CDR3 protein. The sample lists about 190,000 distinct CDR3 sequences; approximately 15% were seen once. General study points: Authors suggested each seasonal influenza vaccination recruits few new T cells.

V lost 3 bases, J lost 3 bases, and 3 bases stayed unmatched. The germline V gene encodes CDR1 MDHEN and CDR2 SYDVKM. This CDR3 spans 14 amino acids. The table lists this clonotype with a few counts. Antigen: not known. This TCR came from a middle-aged man who received an inactivated influenza vaccine. V and J are TRBV28 and TRBJ2-3; TRBD2 matches 7 bases. The specimen comprised CD8+ T cells sorted from PBMCs, sampled more than 4 days after vaccination. The chain's CDR3 is CASSFPGGTDTQYF. The CDR3 DNA reads as TGTGCCAGCAGTTTCCCCGGGGGGACAGATACGCAGTATTTT.